This TCR beta chain was identified in a study of CD8+ T cells in alopecia areata. Germline CDR1 NSQYPW, CDR2 LRSPGD (reference sequence). The CDR3 loop spans 16 amino acids. Germline trimming cut 0 bases from V and 3 bases from J; bases unmatched to any gene: 5. Comment on this clone: Each gene name is a mouse one. The read is 4 residues too short to cover the CDR3 end, so that end is filled in from the germline J gene. This specimen includes other DNA sequences encoding the same CDR3.

Researchers sorted pooled cutaneous lymph node cells on the basis of CD4, CD8alpha, NKG2D, NKG2ACE and other markers. Sequencing templates came from extracted RNA that was reverse transcribed into cDNA. Produced via immunoSEQ multiplex PCR; TCRdb's table is partial and in-frame only. The sample presents 270,000 or so clones, none singletons. J is TRBJ2-5 and V is TRBV1, with 8 bases identical to TRBD2. This TCR was sampled from a C3H/HeJ mouse with alopecia areata. MHC haplotype here: H2-k. Sequenced: CD4+ T cells sorted from a lymph node. CDR3 loop: CTCSADLGGGQDTQYF. The DNA read from the CDR3 is TGCACCTGCAGTGCAGATCTTGGGGGGGGACAAGAC. Complete variable domain (other parts from reference TRBV1 and TRBJ2-5): VTLLEQNPRWRLVPRGQAVNLRCILKNSQYPWMSWYQQDLQKQLQWLFTLRSPGDKEVKSLPGADYLATRVTDTELRLQVANMSQGRTLYCTCSADLGGGQDTQYFGPGTRLLVL.